This T cell receptor beta chain was identified during a study of blood T cell repertoires in COVID-19 (dated by TCRdb to about 2020). About the full investigation: Collaborator samples came from the United States, Italy and Spain and covered acute and convalescent phases of COVID-19. Samples came from the ongoing ImmuneRACE study (first 160 participants) plus 1,254 subjects from 6 global collaborators. Deeply sampled blood TCRbeta repertoires from subjects exposed to, actively infected with, or recovered from COVID-19 were included in the dataset. A freely available public database, intended as a resource for researchers studying the immune response to SARS-CoV-2, is where the repertoires were released. The material from the prospective study consisted of cDNA or gDNA derived from T cells, B-cell-depleted T cells, or PBMCs. Where HLA class I and class II types were available, the types were taken from metadata supplied by the sample provider, not from assay-based typing. Sample metadata almost always included a de-identified subject ID, COVID-19 status, age in years and sex.

Enrolling through a virtual design, the prospective study's participants ranged in age from roughly 18 to 95 years and lived across 24 United States geographic areas. To assign participants to cohorts, the prospective study relied on clinical history that participants themselves reported in a screening survey and a study questionnaire. Recovered participants in ImmuneRACE Cohort 3 were defined by two consecutive negative NP/OP PCR tests, clearance by a healthcare professional, or resolution of symptoms. In the prospective study, whole blood, serum and a nasopharyngeal or oropharyngeal swab were collected from each participant by mobile phlebotomists. Participants in the prospective study had the option to provide additional blood draws and questionnaires over a 2-month period. Before DNA extraction, blood samples from the prospective study were shipped at room temperature or frozen. As regards this clone: Its recognized antigen is unknown. The input lacks base qualities; no much larger clone sits a single base away.

Based on the germline V gene, the CDR1 and CDR2 sequences are SNHLY and FYNNEI. The CDR3 sequence holds 14 residues, the cysteine and phenylalanine included. Kept here is only the CDR3 DNA, which spans 42 bases and is read in frame from base 1. The junction carries 9 bases between V and J, which are trimmed by 3 bases and 4 bases respectively. TCRbeta CDR3 regions were amplified from genomic DNA using the immunoSEQ Assay, a bias-controlled multiplex PCR. Per the original workflow: Within the assay, amplification of reference gene primers was used to estimate how many nucleated cells each sample contained. To quantify the absolute abundance of each unique TCRbeta CDR3 rearrangement, sequence reads were collapsed and filtered. For each sample, productive Simpson clonality was calculated by taking the square root of Simpson's diversity index across productive rearrangements. TCRdb obtained this table from immuneACCESS and retained in-frame rearrangements with V and J assigned. These tables miss some clones; where compared with another copy, unresolved V genes account for less than half of the shortfall, and the remainder is unexplained. V and J calls and clone size are those listed in that table; D and trimming were worked out from the DNA. The sample data list more than 85,000 clones, and about 86% of these were observed just once. The top ten hold roughly 2.5% of the sample.

What the research found in general, with its limitations: How much clinical and demographic metadata was included differed by source and by participant, and the metadata was provided uncurated.

The chain is assembled from TRBV2 and TRBJ1-4, and perhaps TRBD1 as D gene, on 5 matching bases. The sample comprised PBMCs or T cells enriched from blood (not recorded which). This sequence was found in a woman between 45 and 65 years old who had recovered from COVID-19. The CDR3: CASSDRQINEKLFF. The sequenced DNA: TGTGCCAGCAGTGATAGACAGATTAATGAAAAACTGTTTTTT. Extended through the reference TRBV2 and TRBJ1-4 proteins, this CDR3 yields the full variable domain: EPEVTQTPSHQVTQMGQEVILRCVPISNHLYFYWYRQILGQKVEFLVSFYNNEISEKSEIFDDQFSVERPDGSNFTLKIRSTKLEDSAMYFCASSDRQINEKLFFGSGTQLSVL.